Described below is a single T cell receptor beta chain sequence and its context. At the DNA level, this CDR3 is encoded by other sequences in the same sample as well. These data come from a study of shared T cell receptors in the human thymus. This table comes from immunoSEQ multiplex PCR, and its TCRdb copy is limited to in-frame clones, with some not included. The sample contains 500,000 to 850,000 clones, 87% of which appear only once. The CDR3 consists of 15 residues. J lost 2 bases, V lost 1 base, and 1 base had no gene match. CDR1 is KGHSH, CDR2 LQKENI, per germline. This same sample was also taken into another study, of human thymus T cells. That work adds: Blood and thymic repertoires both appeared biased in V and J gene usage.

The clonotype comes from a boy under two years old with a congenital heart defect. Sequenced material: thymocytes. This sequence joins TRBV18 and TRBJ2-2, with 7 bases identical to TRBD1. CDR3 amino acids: CASSPRGGNTGELFF. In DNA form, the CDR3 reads TGTGCCAGCTCACCACGAGGGGGCAACACCGGGGAGCTGTTTTTT. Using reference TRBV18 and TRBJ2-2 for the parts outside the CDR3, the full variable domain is NAGVMQNPRHLVRRRGQEARLRCSPMKGHSHVYWYRQLPEEGLKFMVYLQKENIIDESGMPKERFSAEFPKEGPSILRIQQVVRGDSAAYFCASSPRGGNTGELFFGEGSRLTVL.